The 19 T cell receptor beta chains given below trace back to one sample, sequenced in a study of T-cell reconstitution after alpha-beta-depleted transplantation in children. Preparing the TCRbeta library involved the use of unique molecular identifiers. A single record per CDR3 protein comes from TCRdb applying MiXCR to the PCR reads. The table shows approximately 400,000 distinct CDR3 sequences, with approximately 10% occurring only once. The material was PBMCs from the stem cell graft donor, obtained from the stem cell graft. All receptors come from a human donor who donated a stem cell graft to a child with acute myeloid leukemia.

This clonotype turned up a few times. The chain employs TRBV20-1 and TRBJ2-5; D is uncertain. This CDR3 spans 13 amino acids. V was trimmed by 1 base and J by 1 base, leaving 7 bases between them. Germline CDR1 reads DFQATT; CDR2 reads SNEGSKA (reference sequence). This CDR3 reads CSARGFSQETQYF. The CDR3 DNA is TGCAGTGCTAGAGGCTTTTCCCAAGAGACCCAGTACTTC.

In its sample, this clonotype was seen many times. The chain is built from TRBV6-5 and TRBJ1-5; no clear D. The V and J ends lost 4 bases and 0 bases respectively, with 10 bases between them. This CDR3 contains 15 residues. Per germline, CDR1 MNHEY and CDR2 SVGAGI. CDR3 DNA: TGTGCCAGCAGTTCCGTCGGCAATAGCAATCAGCCCCAGCATTTT. This sequence encodes CASSSVGNSNQPQHF.

This sequence joins TRBV27 and TRBJ2-7; 9 positions agree with TRBD1. The length of the CDR3 is 15 residues. Unmatched junction bases numbered 3, after V lost 0 bases and J lost 3 bases. Germline CDR1 reads MNHEY; CDR2 reads SMNVEV (reference sequence). The CDR3 loop reads CASSLSGTGHYEQYV. Here the CDR3 DNA reads TGTGCCAGCAGTTTATCCGGGACAGGGCACTACGAGCAGTACGTC.

This clonotype has at least ten counts. This chain uses TRBV7-3 with TRBJ2-1, with 14 positions matching TRBD2. The CDR3 totals 17 residues. Germline trimming cut 5 bases from V and 1 base from J; bases unmatched to any gene: 4. Germline lookup yields CDR1 SGHTA and CDR2 FQGTGA. The CDR3 protein is CASSPGLAGDSYNEQFF. The CDR3, as DNA: TGTGCCAGCAGCCCGGGACTAGCGGGAGATTCCTACAATGAGCAGTTCTTC.

The CDR3 spells CASSLATYTGDTQYF. CDR3 DNA sequence: TGTGCCAGCAGCTTAGCAACCTACACCGGCGATACGCAGTATTTT. The J gene is TRBJ2-3, the V gene TRBV11-1; the D is unclear. V was shortened by 0 bases and J by 6 bases, with 13 bases between the two germline ends. The CDR3 contains 15 residues. Germline V gives CDR1 SGHAT, CDR2 FQDESV (reference sequence).

CDR3 loop: CASSANRGLSDTQYF. The DNA of the CDR3 is TGCGCCAGCAGCGCGAACAGGGGGCTCTCAGATACGCAGTATTTT. The chain uses TRBV5-1 and TRBJ2-3, with TRBD1 matching over 9 bases. Germline lookup yields CDR1 SGHRS and CDR2 YFSETQ. This CDR3 spans 15 amino acids. Trimming cost V 4 bases and J 4 bases; bases outside gene matches: 7.

Only a few counts were recorded for this clonotype. The rearrangement joins TRBV14 to TRBJ2-7, with D possibly TRBD2 on 6 matching bases. The CDR3 contains 17 residues. Germline loops: CDR1 SGHDN, CDR2 FVKESK. V gave up 5 bases and J gave up 2 bases, with 22 bases separating them. The CDR3 reads CASSSVGPLGGPYEQYF. The DNA of the CDR3 is TGTGCCAGCAGCTCCGTGGGACCTCTGGGGGGTCCCTACGAGCAGTACTTC. Full variable domain (remainder filled in from reference TRBV14 and TRBJ2-7): EAGVTQFPSHSVIEKGQTVTLRCDPISGHDNLYWYRRVMGKEIKFLLHFVKESKQDESGMPNNRFLAERTGGTYSTLKVQPAELEDSGVYFCASSSVGPLGGPYEQYFGPGTRLTVT.

The J gene is TRBJ2-3, the V gene TRBV20-1; no definite D call. V lost 5 bases, J lost 2 bases, and 11 bases lay in between. The CDR3 consists of 13 residues. Germline V lookup: CDR1 DFQATT, CDR2 SNEGSKA (reference sequence). The CDR3, as DNA: TGCAGTGCTTACCTCGCTGTCACAGATACGCAGTATTTT. Protein: CSAYLAVTDTQYF.

The chain recombines TRBV29-1 with TRBJ2-3; the D gene is possibly TRBD2 (7 bases). This CDR3 spans 15 amino acids. CDR1 and CDR2 (germline): SQVTM, ANQGSEA. Trimming removed 7 bases at V and 6 bases at J, with 23 bases between. The CDR3 sequence is CSAAKGGGPTDTQYF. The DNA for the CDR3 is TGCAGCGCCGCGAAGGGGGGGGGGCCAACCGATACGCAGTATTTT.

The chain is built from TRBV29-1 and TRBJ2-2; D is uncertain. Between the trimmed V and J ends, which lost 4 bases and 5 bases, there was a span of 5 bases. CDR1 and CDR2 from the germline V gene are SQVTM and ANQGSEA. This CDR3 has 11 amino acids. CDR3 loop: CSVGGTGELFF. The CDR3 DNA sequence: TGCAGCGTTGGGGGTACCGGGGAGCTGTTTTTT.

Many counts were recorded for this clonotype. The rearrangement joins TRBV10-3 to TRBJ1-4, with D unresolved. This CDR3 is 13 amino acids long. Germline V gene lookup returns CDR1 ENHRY and CDR2 SYGVKD. V was cut by 4 bases and J by 5 bases, with 8 bases left in between. CDR3 nucleotide sequence: TGTGCCATCAGTGGGACGGAGAATGAAAAACTGTTTTTT. It specifies CAISGTENEKLFF.

This CDR3 reads CASSRAVRNTQYF. The CDR3 DNA reads TGTGCCAGCAGCCGGGCGGTGAGGAATACGCAGTATTTT. This chain connects TRBV14 to TRBJ2-3; D remains unclear. Germline assignment: CDR1 SGHDN and CDR2 FVKESK. Trimming pared 4 bases from V and 7 bases from J, leaving 12 bases between. The CDR3 contains 13 residues.

In its sample, this clonotype was seen a few times. The V gene is TRBV29-1, the J gene TRBJ1-2; D gene uncertain. V was shortened by 0 bases and J by 10 bases, with 18 bases between the two germline ends. CDR3 length: 14 residues. Germline V gene sequence: CDR1 SQVTM, CDR2 ANQGSEA. CDR3: CSVEDLTPSASYTF. Here the CDR3 DNA reads TGCAGCGTTGAAGATCTTACCCCCTCCGCATCCTACACCTTC.

This chain uses TRBV7-9 with TRBJ1-4; unclear D gene. CDR3 size: 18 residues. Germline V lookup: CDR1 SEHNR, CDR2 FQNEAQ (reference sequence). The V gene lost 5 bases and the J gene lost 8 bases, with 27 bases spanning the gap. Written as DNA, the CDR3 is TGTGCCAGCAGCCTCCCGGCTAGAACCGATCCAGTCGGGGAAAAACTGTTTTTT. Protein: CASSLPARTDPVGEKLFF.

This clonotype was seen a single time. This chain connects TRBV27 to TRBJ2-3; TRBD1 matches 9 bases. Germline V gene sequence: CDR1 MNHEY, CDR2 SMNVEV (reference sequence). Trimming cost V 4 bases and J 4 bases; bases outside gene matches: 6. The CDR3 consists of 15 residues. This chain's CDR3 is CASSSLGQGSDTQYF. The DNA for the CDR3 is TGTGCCAGCAGTTCCCTCGGACAGGGGTCAGATACGCAGTATTTT.

CDR3 amino acids: CASTLDRWNTEAFF. The CDR3 DNA is TGTGCCAGCACCTTGGACCGATGGAACACTGAAGCTTTCTTT. The chain joins TRBV7-2 to TRBJ1-1; D gene ambiguous. CDR1 and CDR2 from the germline V gene are SGHTA and FQGNSA. V gave up 7 bases and J gave up 1 base, with 13 bases separating them. There are 14 residues in the CDR3.

This clonotype was recorded at least ten times. This rearrangement joins TRBV20-1 to TRBJ2-3; tentatively, D is TRBD1 (6 bases). The germline gives CDR1 DFQATT, CDR2 SNEGSKA (reference sequence). The V end lost 3 bases, the J end lost 5 bases, and 15 bases lay between the germline ends. The CDR3 extends over 14 amino acids. The chain's CDR3 is CSARDSRIGDTQYF. In DNA, the CDR3 is TGCAGTGCTAGGGACAGCCGAATCGGAGATACGCAGTATTTT.

This clonotype was picked up a small number of times. This chain uses TRBV6-1 with TRBJ2-5; 7 bases are a match to TRBD2. Looked up from germline, CDR1 is MNHNS and CDR2 is SASEGT. V dropped 5 bases and J dropped 4; count of bases not matched to a gene: 4. This CDR3 comprises 13 residues. DNA of the CDR3: TGTGCCAGCAGTCAAAGCGGGACAGAGACCCAGTACTTC. Amino acids: CASSQSGTETQYF.

This clonotype has just a few counts. This chain connects TRBV20-1 to TRBJ2-1; 9 bases line up with TRBD2. The CDR3 contains 14 residues. The junction had 8 bases not matched to a gene; V was cut back by 3 bases and J by 8 bases. CDR1 DFQATT and CDR2 SNEGSKA come from the germline V gene (reference sequence). CDR3 sequence reads: CSASTLAGWDEQFF. For the CDR3, the DNA is TGCAGTGCTAGTACCCTAGCGGGATGGGATGAGCAGTTCTTC.